This T cell receptor beta chain stems from a study of graft-versus-host responses after intestinal transplantation. About the research overall: Recipients received multivisceral, liver-intestinal, or isolated intestinal transplants. Every transplant recipient was induced with anti-thymocyte globulin, then maintained on tacrolimus and steroids for approximately three years. Study-level results: Early post-transplant HvG declines showed an association with peak circulating GvH clone levels.

Only in-frame clones appear in the TCRdb table, and some are missing; sequencing was by immunoSEQ multiplex PCR. The sample lists fewer than 95,000 clones; about 90% were seen once. Worth noting for this clone: The antigen remains unidentified.

V was pared by 4 bases and J by 3 bases, with 5 bases of the junction left unmatched. The CDR3 has 15 residues. Per germline, CDR1 LGHNA and CDR2 YSLEER. V usage is TRBV4-3 and J usage is TRBJ2-7; 11 nucleotides agree with TRBD1. This receptor was identified in a human donor who was the organ donor for an intestinal transplant. This sample comprised unstimulated CD8+ T cells sorted from spleen or lymph node cells, obtained before transplant. The CDR3 DNA sequence: TGCGCCAGCAGCCCTGGGACAGGGGGAATCTACGAGCAGTACTTC. Protein: CASSPGTGGIYEQYF.